One sample yielded the 5 T cell receptor beta chains listed below, sequenced in a study of blood T cell repertoires in COVID-19. The method was immunoSEQ multiplex PCR; TCRdb's version includes in-frame clones alone and lacks a portion of them. The sample holds 250,000 to 350,000 clones, roughly nine tenths seen once. The sequenced sample consisted of PBMCs or T cells enriched from blood (not recorded which). The receptors stem from a woman aged 18-30 years who had recovered from COVID-19.

CDR3 DNA sequence: TGTGCCAGCAGCGCACTCACCGGGGGGCCGGATACGCAGTATTTT. Translation gives CASSALTGGPDTQYF. The chain has TRBV5-6 and TRBJ2-3; D is possibly TRBD2 (7 bases). Germline loops: CDR1 SGHDT, CDR2 YYEEEE. The CDR3 has 15 residues. With 4 bases removed from V and 6 bases from J, the gap between germline ends came to 18 bases.

This clone appeared a single time. CDR3 coding DNA: TGTGCCAGCAGCTTAAACGCCCCCCCTAGCGGGGGATCCGAGCAGTACTTC. This sequence encodes CASSLNAPPSGGSEQYF. This chain links TRBV7-2 with TRBJ2-7; TRBD2 matches 10 bases. Germline V gives CDR1 SGHTA, CDR2 FQGNSA. V was clipped by 2 bases and J by 6 bases; unmatched bases: 13. The CDR3 loop spans 17 amino acids.

The chain uses TRBV14 and TRBJ2-1; 7 nucleotides match TRBD1. Germline CDR1 reads SGHDN; CDR2 reads FVKESK. The CDR3 is 15 amino acids. Trimming at V came to 7 bases and at J to 7 bases, leaving 13 bases not matched to a gene. DNA for the CDR3: TGTGCCAGCACCTTCATTCCAGGGGGTCCTAATGAGCAGTTCTTC. Translation: CASTFIPGGPNEQFF.

The chain carries TRBV7-9 and TRBJ2-1, with 7 positions matching TRBD1. In germline, CDR1 is SEHNR, CDR2 FQNEAQ (reference sequence). The CDR3 sequence is 14 residues long. Trimming took 4 bases from V and 6 from J; bases not matched to a gene: 6. The CDR3 here is CASSSDRDSNEQFF. CDR3 nucleotide sequence: TGTGCCAGCAGCTCTGACCGGGACAGCAATGAGCAGTTCTTC. The full variable domain, with the rest looked up from reference TRBV7-9 and TRBJ2-1, is DTGVSQNPRHKITKRGQNVTFRCDPISEHNRLYWYRQTLGQGPEFLTYFQNEAQLEKSRLLSDRFSAERPKGSFSTLEIQRTEQGDSAMYLCASSSDRDSNEQFFGPGTRLTVL.

Note on this clone: The limits of the CDR3 on the DNA are not certain, so only TCRdb's listed CDR3 is given. This chain connects TRBV7-2 to TRBJ1-1; TRBD1 reflects the table's D call only, with no check against the DNA. Germline V lookup: CDR1 SGHTA, CDR2 FQGNSA. Inclusive of both ends, the CDR3 amounts to 11 amino acids. CDR3 in amino acids: CASSLVGQGIF.